This entry is about one TCR beta chain. This specimen comes from a study of blood T cells in healthy people across ages. Primed by a sample-barcoded 5' primer and a J-beta primer mix, a second PCR proceeded for 7 to 11 cycles. A single record per CDR3 protein comes from TCRdb applying MiXCR to the 5' RACE reads. Of about 640,000 distinct CDR3 sequences in the sample, under 65% are singletons; the top ten hold over 35%. Germline V gene data show CDR1 as DFQATT and CDR2 as SNEGSKA (reference sequence). Trimming cost V 6 bases and J 4 bases, with 18 bases left between them. This CDR3 comprises 14 residues.

The specimen was blood. The V call is TRBV20-1, the J call TRBJ2-5, with D maybe TRBD2 (6 bases). The TCR sequence derives from a man aged 55 to 69 in good health. The chain's CDR3 is CSAKIAAGLETQYF. The CDR3 DNA sequence: TGCAGTGCCAAAATAGCGGCCGGGTTAGAGACCCAGTACTTC.